This T cell receptor (beta chain) was obtained from a study of T cells in Graves' hyperthyroidism and ophthalmopathy. From RNA transcripts, TCR beta CDR3 regions were amplified. The HTBI primer set drove a first-round RT-PCR of the TCR CDR3. One entry per CDR3 protein results from TCRdb running MiXCR on the multiplex PCR reads. The sample shows about 840,000 distinct CDR3 sequences, more than 30% of them seen only once. This clonotype was detected a few times. Trimming removed 2 bases at V and 1 base at J, with 8 bases between. CDR1 and CDR2 from the germline V gene are LNHDA and SQIVND (reference sequence). The length of the CDR3 is 14 residues.

Sequences were obtained from blood. J is TRBJ1-1 and V is TRBV19, with D maybe TRBD1 (6 bases). The origin of this receptor is a man aged 18 to 29 with Graves' hyperthyroidism. CDR3 nucleotides: TGTGCCAGTAGTATACAGACAGGGAACACTGAAGCTTTCTTT. This sequence encodes CASSIQTGNTEAFF.